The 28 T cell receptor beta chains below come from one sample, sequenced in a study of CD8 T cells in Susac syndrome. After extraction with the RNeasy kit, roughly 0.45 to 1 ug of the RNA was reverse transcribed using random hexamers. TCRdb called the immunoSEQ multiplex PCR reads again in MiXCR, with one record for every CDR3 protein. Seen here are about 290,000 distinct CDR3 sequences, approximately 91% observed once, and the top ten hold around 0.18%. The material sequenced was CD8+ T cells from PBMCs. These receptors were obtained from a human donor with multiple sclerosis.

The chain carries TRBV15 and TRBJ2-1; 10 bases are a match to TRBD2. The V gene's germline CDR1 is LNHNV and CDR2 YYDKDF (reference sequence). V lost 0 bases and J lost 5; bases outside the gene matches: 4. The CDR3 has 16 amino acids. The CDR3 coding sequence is TGTGCCACCAGCAGAGAACTAGCGGGATACGACAATGAGCAGTTCTTC. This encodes CATSRELAGYDNEQFF.

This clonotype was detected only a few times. The CDR3 DNA sequence: TGTGCCAGCAGCTTTCTAGAGACCCAGTACTTC. Its protein product is CASSFLETQYF. This rearrangement joins TRBV5-8 to TRBJ2-5; D not certain. Trimming cost V 2 bases and J 4 bases, with 3 bases left between them. CDR1 is SGHTS, CDR2 YDEGEE, per germline. The length of the CDR3 is 11 residues.

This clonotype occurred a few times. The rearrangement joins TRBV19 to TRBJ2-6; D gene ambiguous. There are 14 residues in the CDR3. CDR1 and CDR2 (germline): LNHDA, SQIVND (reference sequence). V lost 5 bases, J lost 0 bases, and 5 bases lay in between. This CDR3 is CASSALSGANVLTF. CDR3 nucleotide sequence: TGTGCCAGTAGTGCTCTCTCTGGGGCCAACGTCCTGACTTTC.

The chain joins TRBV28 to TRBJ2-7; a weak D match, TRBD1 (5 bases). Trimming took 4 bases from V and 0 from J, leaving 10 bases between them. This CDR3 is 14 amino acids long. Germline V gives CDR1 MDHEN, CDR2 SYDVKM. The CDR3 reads CASSYRHRSYEQYF. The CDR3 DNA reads TGTGCCAGCAGTTACAGGCACCGCTCCTACGAGCAGTACTTC.

The chain's CDR3 is CASSLGAGEGYADTQYF. CDR3 nucleotides: TGTGCCAGCAGCTTGGGGGCAGGGGAAGGTTATGCAGATACGCAGTATTTT. This chain joins TRBV5-6 and TRBJ2-3; perhaps TRBD1 as D (6 bases). Germline CDR1 is SGHDT and CDR2 is YYEEEE. The CDR3 length is 17 residues. Trimming pared 0 bases from V and 4 bases from J, leaving 18 bases between.

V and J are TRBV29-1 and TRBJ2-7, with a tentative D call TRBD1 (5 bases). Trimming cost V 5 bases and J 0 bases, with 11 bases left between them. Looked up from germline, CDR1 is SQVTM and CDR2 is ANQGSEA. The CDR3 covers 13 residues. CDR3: CSVKTDRSYEQYF. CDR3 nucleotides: TGCAGCGTTAAGACAGACCGCTCCTACGAGCAGTACTTC.

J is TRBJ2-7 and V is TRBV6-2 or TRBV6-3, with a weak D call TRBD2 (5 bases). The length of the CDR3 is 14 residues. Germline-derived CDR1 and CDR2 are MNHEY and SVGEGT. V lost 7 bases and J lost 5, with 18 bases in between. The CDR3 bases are TGTGCCAGCACCGACCGACATGGGAGTGACGAGCAGTACTTC. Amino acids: CASTDRHGSDEQYF.

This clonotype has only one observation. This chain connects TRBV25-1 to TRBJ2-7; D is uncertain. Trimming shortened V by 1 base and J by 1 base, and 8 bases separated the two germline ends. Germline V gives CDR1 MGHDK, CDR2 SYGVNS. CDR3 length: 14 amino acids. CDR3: CASSESAYSYEQYF. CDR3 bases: TGTGCCAGCAGTGAATCGGCATATTCCTACGAGCAGTACTTC.

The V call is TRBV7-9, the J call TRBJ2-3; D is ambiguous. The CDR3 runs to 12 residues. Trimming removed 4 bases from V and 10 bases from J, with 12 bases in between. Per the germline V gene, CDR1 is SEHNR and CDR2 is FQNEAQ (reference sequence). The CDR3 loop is CASSSLGGPQYF. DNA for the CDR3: TGTGCCAGCAGCTCGCTGGGCGGCCCGCAGTATTTT.

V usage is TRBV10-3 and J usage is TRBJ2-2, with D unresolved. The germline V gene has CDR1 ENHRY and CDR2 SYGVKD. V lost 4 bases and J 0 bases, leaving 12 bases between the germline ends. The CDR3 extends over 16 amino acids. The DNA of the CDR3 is TGTGCCATCAGTGGTGTTGGGATTGCGAACACCGGGGAGCTGTTTTTT. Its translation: CAISGVGIANTGELFF.

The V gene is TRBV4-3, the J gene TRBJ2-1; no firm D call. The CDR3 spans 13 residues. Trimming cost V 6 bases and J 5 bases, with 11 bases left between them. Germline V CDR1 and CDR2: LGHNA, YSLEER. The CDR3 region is CASSLALDNEQFF. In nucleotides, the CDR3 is TGCGCCAGCAGTCTCGCACTGGACAATGAGCAGTTCTTC.

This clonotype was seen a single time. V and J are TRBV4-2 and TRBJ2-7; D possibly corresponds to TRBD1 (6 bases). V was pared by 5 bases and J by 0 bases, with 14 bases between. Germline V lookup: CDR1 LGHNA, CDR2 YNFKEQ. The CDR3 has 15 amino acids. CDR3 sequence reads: CASSMDSSSSYEQYF. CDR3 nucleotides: TGTGCCAGCAGCATGGACAGTTCTAGCTCCTACGAGCAGTACTTC.

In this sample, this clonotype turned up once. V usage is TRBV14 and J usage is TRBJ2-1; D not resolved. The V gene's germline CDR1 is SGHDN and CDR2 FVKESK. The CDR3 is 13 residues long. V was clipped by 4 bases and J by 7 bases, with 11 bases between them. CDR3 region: CASSRTAWNEQFF. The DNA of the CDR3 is TGTGCCAGCAGCCGGACCGCTTGGAATGAGCAGTTCTTC.

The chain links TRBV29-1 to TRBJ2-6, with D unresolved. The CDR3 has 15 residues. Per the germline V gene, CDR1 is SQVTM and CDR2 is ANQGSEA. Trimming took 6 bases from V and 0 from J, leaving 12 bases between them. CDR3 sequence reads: CSVLPVTSGANVLTF. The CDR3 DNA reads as TGCAGCGTCTTACCAGTTACCTCTGGGGCCAACGTCCTGACTTTC.

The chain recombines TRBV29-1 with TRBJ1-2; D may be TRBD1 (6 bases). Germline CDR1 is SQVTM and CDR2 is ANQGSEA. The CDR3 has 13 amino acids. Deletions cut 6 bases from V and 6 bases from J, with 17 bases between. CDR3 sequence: CSVDTGGADGYTF. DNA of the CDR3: TGCAGCGTGGATACCGGGGGGGCAGATGGCTACACCTTC.

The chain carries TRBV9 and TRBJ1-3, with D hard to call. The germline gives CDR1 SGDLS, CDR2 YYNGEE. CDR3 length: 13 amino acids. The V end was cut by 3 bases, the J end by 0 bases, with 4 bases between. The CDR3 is CASSESSGNTIYF. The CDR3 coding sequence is TGTGCCAGCAGCGAGAGCTCTGGAAACACCATATATTTT. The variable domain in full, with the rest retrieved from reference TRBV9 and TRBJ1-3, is DSGVTQTPKHLITATGQRVTLRCSPRSGDLSVYWYQQSLDQGLQFLIQYYNGEERAKGNILERFSAQQFPDLHSELNLSSLELGDSALYFCASSESSGNTIYFGEGSWLTVV.

As DNA, the CDR3 is TGTGCCAGCAGCTTGGGGACAGAGAACACTGAAGCTTTCTTT. Translating gives CASSLGTENTEAFF. V is TRBV5-4 and J is TRBJ1-1, with a possible D match to TRBD1 (6 bases). V lost 0 bases, J lost 1 base, and 7 bases lay in between. This CDR3 is 14 amino acids long. Germline assignment: CDR1 SGHNT and CDR2 YYREEE (reference sequence).

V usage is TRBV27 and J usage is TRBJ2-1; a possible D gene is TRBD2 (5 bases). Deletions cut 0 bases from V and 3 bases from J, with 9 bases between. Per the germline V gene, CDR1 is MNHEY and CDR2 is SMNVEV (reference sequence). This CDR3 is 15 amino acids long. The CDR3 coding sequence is TGTGCCAGCAGTTTATCGAGGGATTTCTACAATGAGCAGTTCTTC. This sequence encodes CASSLSRDFYNEQFF.

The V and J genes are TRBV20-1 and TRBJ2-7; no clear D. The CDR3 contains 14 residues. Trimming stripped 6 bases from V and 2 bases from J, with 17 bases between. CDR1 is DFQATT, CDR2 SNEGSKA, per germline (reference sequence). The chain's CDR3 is CSAPNRLGTYEQYF. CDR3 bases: TGCAGTGCCCCTAATCGGCTCGGAACCTACGAGCAGTACTTC.

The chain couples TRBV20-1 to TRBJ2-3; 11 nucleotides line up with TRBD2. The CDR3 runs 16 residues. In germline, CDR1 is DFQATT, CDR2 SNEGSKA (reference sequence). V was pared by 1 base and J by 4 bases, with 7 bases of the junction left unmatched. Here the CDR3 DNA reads TGCAGTGCTAGAGCCCTTAGCGGGAGGGATGCAGATACGCAGTATTTT. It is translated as CSARALSGRDADTQYF.

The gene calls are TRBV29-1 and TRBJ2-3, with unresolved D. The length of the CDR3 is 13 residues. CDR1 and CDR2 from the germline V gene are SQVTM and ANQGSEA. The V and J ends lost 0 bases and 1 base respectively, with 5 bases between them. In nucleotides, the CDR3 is TGCAGCGTTGAAGATTGGGGCACAGATACGCAGTATTTT. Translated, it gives CSVEDWGTDTQYF.

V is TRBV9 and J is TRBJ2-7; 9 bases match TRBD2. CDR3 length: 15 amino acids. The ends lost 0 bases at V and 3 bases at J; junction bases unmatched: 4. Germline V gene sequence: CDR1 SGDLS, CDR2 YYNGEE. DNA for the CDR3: TGTGCCAGCAGCGTAGGTAGCGGGAGTAGCTACGAGCAGTACTTC. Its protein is CASSVGSGSSYEQYF.

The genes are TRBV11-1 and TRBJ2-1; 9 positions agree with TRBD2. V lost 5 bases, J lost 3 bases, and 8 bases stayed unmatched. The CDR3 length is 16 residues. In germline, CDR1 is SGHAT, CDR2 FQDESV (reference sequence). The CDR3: CASSLRGGGVYNEQFF. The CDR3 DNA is TGTGCCAGCAGCCTCCGTGGCGGGGGGGTCTACAATGAGCAGTTCTTC.

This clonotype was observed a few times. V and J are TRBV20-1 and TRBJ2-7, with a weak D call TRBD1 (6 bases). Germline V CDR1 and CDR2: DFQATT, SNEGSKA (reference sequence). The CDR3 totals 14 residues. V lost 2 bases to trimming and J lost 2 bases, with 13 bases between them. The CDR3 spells CSARNRDIAYEQYF. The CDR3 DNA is TGCAGTGCTAGAAACCGGGACATTGCCTACGAGCAGTACTTC.

The CDR3 here is CASSFSRGLDEQYF. CDR3 bases: TGTGCCAGCAGCTTTTCCAGGGGGCTTGATGAGCAGTACTTC. The chain recombines TRBV7-8 with TRBJ2-7; 8 positions agree with TRBD1. Germline V lookup: CDR1 SGHVS, CDR2 FQNEAQ. The CDR3 covers 14 residues. Trimming at V came to 3 bases and at J to 7 bases, leaving 8 bases not matched to a gene.

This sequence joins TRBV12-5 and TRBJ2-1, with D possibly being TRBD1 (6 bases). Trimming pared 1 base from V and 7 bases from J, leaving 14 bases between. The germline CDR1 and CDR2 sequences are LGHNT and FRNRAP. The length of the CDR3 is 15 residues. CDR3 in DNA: TGTGCTAGTGGTTTGGGGGTGGGGACAACGAATGAGCAGTTCTTC. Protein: CASGLGVGTTNEQFF. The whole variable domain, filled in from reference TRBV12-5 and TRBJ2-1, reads DARVTQTPRHKVTEMGQEVTMRCQPILGHNTVFWYRQTMMQGLELLAYFRNRAPLDDSGMPKDRFSAEMPDATLATLKIQPSEPRDSAVYFCASGLGVGTTNEQFFGPGTRLTVL.

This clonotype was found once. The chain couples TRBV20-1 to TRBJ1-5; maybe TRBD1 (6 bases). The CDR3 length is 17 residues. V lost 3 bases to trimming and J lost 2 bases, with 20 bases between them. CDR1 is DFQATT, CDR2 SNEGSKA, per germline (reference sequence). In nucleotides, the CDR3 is TGCAGTGCTAGCGGTCAGGCAGGGGCTAGTGGCAATCAGCCCCAGCATTTT. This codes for CSASGQAGASGNQPQHF.

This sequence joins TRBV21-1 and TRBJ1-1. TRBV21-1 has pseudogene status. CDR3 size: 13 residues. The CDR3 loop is CASSKCSDTEAFF. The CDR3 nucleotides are TGTGCCAGCAGCAAGTGCTCCGACACTGAAGCTTTCTTT.